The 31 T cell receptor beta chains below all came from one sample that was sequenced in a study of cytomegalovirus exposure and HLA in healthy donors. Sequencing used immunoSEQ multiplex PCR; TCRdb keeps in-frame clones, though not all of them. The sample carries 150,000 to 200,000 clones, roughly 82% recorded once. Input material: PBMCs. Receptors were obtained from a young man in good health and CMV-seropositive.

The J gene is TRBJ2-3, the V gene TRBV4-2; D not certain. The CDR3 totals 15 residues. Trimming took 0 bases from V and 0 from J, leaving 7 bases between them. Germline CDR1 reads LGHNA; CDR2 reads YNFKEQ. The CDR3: CASSQDGGSTDTQYF. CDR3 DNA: TGTGCCAGCAGCCAAGATGGCGGTAGCACAGATACGCAGTATTTT.

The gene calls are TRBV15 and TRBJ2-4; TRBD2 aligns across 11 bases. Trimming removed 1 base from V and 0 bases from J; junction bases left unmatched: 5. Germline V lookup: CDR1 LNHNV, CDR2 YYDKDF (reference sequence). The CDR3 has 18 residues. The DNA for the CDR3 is TGTGCCACCAGCAGAGGACCGACTAGCGGGATAGCCAAAAACATTCAGTACTTC. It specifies CATSRGPTSGIAKNIQYF.

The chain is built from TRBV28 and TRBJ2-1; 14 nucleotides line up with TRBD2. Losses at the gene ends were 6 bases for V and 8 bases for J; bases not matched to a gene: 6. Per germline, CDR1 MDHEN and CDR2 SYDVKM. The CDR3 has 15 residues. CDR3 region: CASRMTSGRVHEQFF. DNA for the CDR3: TGTGCCAGCAGGATGACTAGCGGGAGGGTCCATGAGCAGTTCTTC.

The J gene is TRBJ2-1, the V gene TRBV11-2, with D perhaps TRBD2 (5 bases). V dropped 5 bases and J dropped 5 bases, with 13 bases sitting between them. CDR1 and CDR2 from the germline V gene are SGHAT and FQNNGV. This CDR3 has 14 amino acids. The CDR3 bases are TGTGCCAGCAGCCCAAGGGTGAGGGACAATGAGCAGTTCTTC. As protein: CASSPRVRDNEQFF.

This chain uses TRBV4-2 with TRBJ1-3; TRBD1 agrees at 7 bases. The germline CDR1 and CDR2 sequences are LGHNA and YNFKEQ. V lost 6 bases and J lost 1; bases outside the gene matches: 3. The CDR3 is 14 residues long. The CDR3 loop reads CASRQQGSGNTIYF. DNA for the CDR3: TGTGCCAGCAGACAACAGGGGTCTGGAAACACCATATATTTT.

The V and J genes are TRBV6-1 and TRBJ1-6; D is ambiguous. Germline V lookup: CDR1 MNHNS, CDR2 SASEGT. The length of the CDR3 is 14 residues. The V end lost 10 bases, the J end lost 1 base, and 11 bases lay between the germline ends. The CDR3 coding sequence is TGTGCCACCGCGACCAGGTCCTATAATTCACCCCTCCACTTT. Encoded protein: CATATRSYNSPLHF.

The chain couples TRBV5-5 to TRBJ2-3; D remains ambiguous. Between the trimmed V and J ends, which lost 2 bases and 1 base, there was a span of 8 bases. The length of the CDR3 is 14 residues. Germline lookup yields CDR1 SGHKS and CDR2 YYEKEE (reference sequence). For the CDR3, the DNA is TGTGCCAGCAGCTTTCTCTCAGGCACAGATACGCAGTATTTT. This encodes CASSFLSGTDTQYF.

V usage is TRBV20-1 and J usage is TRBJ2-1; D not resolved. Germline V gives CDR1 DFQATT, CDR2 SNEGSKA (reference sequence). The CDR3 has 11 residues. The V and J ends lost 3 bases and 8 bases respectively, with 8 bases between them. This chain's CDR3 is CSASVVYEQFF. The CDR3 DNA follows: TGCAGTGCTAGCGTAGTCTATGAGCAGTTCTTC.

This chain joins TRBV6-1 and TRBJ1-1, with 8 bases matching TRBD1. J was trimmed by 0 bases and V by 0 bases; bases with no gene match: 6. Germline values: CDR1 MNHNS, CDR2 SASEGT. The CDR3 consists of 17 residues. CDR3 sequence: CASSEAAGGGLNTEAFF. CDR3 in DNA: TGTGCCAGCAGTGAAGCGGCAGGGGGCGGATTGAACACTGAAGCTTTCTTT.

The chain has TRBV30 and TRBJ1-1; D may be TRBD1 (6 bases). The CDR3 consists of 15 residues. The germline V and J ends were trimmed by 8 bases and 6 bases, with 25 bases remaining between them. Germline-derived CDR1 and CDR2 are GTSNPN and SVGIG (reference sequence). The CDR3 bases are TGTGCCCGCTCTGCCGGGACACCTCAGGGCGCTGAAGCTTTCTTT. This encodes CARSAGTPQGAEAFF.

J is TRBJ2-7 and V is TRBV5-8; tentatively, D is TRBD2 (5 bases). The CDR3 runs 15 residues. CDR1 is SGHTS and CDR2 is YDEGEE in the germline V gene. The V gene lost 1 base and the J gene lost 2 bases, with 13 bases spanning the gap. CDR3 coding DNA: TGTGCCAGCAGCTTGAGCGGCCGACGCCCCTACGAGCAGTACTTC. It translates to CASSLSGRRPYEQYF.

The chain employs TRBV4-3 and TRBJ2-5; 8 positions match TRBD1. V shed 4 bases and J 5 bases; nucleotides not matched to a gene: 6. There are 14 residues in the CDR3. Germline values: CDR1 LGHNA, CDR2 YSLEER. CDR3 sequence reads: CASSPETGGETQYF. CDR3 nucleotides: TGCGCCAGCAGCCCCGAAACAGGGGGGGAGACCCAGTACTTC.

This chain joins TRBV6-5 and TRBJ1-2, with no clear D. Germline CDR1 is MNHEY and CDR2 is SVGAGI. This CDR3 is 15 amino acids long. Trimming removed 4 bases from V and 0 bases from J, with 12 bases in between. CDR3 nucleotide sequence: TGTGCCAGCAGTTCCAACAGATTAACTAACTATGGCTACACCTTC. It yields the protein CASSSNRLTNYGYTF.

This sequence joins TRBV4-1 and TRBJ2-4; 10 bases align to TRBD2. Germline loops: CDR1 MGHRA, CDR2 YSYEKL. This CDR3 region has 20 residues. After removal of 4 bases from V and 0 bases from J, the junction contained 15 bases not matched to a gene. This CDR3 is CASSRPTSGTPQTAKNIQYF. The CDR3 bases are TGCGCCAGCAGCCGGCCTACTAGCGGGACCCCCCAAACAGCCAAAAACATTCAGTACTTC.

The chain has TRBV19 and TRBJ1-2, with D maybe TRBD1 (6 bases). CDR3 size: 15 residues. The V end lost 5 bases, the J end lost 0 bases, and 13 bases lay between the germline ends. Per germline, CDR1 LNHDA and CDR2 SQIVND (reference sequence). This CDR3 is CASSPSRTANYGYTF. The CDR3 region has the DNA TGTGCCAGTAGTCCCAGCCGGACAGCTAACTATGGCTACACCTTC.

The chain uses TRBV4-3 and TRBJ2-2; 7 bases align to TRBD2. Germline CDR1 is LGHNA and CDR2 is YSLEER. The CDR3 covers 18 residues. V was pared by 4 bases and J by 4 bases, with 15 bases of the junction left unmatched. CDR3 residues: CASSRRPLLGGGTGELFF. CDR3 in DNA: TGCGCCAGCAGCCGACGTCCTCTACTGGGCGGGGGCACCGGGGAGCTGTTTTTT.

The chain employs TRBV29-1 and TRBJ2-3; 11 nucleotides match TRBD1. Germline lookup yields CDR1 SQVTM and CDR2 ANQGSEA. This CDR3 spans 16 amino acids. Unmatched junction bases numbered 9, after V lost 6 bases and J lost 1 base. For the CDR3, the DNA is TGCAGCGTCGCCATCCCGGGACAGGGGGGCACAGATACGCAGTATTTT. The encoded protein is CSVAIPGQGGTDTQYF.

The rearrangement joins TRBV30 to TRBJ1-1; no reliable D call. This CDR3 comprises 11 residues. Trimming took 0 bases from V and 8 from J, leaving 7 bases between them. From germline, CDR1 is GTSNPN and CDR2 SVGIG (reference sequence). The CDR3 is CAWSVLKEAFF. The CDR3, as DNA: TGTGCCTGGAGTGTCCTAAAAGAAGCTTTCTTT.

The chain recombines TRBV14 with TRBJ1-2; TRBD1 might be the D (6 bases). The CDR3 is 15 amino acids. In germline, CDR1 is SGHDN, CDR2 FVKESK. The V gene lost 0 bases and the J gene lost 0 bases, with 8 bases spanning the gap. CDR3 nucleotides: TGTGCCAGCAGCCAAGAGCAGGGGACTAACTATGGCTACACCTTC. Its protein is CASSQEQGTNYGYTF.

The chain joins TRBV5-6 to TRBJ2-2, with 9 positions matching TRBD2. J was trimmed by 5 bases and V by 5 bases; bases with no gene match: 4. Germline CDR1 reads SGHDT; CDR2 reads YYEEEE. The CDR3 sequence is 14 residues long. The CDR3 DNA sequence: TGTGCCAGCAGACTAGCGGGCGGAACCGGGGAGCTGTTTTTT. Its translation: CASRLAGGTGELFF.

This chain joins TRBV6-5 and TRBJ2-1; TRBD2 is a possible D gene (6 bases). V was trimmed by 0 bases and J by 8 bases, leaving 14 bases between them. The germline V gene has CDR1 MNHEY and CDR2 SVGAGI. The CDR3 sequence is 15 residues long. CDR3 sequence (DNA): TGTGCCAGCAGTTACTCGAAACTAGCCCCCGATGAGCAGTTCTTC. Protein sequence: CASSYSKLAPDEQFF.

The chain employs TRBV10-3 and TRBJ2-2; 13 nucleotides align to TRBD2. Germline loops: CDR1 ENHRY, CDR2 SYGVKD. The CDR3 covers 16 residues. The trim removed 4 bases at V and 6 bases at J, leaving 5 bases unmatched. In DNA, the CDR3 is TGTGCCATCAGTGGGACTAGCGGGAGTGGTCCCGGGGAGCTGTTTTTT. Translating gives CAISGTSGSGPGELFF.

The CDR3 DNA is TGTGCCAGCACCCTCGGGGGGACCCAGTACTTC. Translated: CASTLGGTQYF. The chain has TRBV7-2 and TRBJ2-5; D may be TRBD2 (6 bases). Germline CDR1 is SGHTA and CDR2 is FQGNSA. The length of the CDR3 is 11 residues. The V gene lost 7 bases and the J gene lost 7 bases, with 10 bases spanning the gap.

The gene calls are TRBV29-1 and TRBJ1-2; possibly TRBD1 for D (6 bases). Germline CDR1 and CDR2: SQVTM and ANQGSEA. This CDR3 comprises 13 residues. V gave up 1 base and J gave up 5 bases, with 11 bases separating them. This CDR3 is CSVEGGQSYGYTF. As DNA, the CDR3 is TGCAGCGTTGAAGGGGGGCAAAGTTATGGCTACACCTTC.

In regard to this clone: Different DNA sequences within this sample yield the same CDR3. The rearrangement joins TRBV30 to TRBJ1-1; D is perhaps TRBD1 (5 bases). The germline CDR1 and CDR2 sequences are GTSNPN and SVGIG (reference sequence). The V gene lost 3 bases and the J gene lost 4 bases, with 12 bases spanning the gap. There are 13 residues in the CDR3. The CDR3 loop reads CAWRTDIGTEAFF. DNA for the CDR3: TGTGCCTGGAGGACAGATATTGGCACTGAAGCTTTCTTT.

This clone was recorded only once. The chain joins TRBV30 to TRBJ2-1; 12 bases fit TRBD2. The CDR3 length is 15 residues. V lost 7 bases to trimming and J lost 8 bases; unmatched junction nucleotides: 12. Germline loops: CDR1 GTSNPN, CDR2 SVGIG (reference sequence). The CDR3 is CASPPTSGGVDEQFF. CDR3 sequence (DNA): TGTGCCTCCCCCCCGACTAGCGGGGGCGTGGATGAGCAGTTCTTC.

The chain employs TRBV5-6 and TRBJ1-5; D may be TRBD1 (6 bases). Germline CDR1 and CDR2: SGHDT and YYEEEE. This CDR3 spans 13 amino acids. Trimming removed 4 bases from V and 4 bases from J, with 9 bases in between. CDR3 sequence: CASSKTGNQPQHF. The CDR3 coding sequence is TGTGCCAGCAGCAAGACAGGTAATCAGCCCCAGCATTTT.

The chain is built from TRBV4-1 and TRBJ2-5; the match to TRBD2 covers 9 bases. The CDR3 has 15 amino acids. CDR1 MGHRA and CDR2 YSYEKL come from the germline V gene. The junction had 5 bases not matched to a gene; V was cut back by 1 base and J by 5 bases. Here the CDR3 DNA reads TGCGCCAGCAGCCAAGTAGCGGGAGAGGGGGAGACCCAGTACTTC. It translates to CASSQVAGEGETQYF.

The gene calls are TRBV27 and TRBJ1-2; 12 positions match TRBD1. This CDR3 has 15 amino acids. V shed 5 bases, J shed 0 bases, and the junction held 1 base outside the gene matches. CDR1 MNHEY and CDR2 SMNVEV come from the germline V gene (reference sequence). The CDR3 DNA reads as TGTGCCAGCAGTGGGACAGGGGGCTCTAACTATGGCTACACCTTC. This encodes CASSGTGGSNYGYTF.

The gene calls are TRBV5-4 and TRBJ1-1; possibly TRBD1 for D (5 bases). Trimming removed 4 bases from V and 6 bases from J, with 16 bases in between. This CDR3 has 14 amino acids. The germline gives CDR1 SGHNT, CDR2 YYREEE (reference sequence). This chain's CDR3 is CASSRGTPKAEAFF. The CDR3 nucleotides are TGTGCCAGCAGCCGGGGGACTCCGAAGGCTGAAGCTTTCTTT.

Here the CDR3 DNA reads TGTGCCAGTAGCCTAAGCGGGGAAGCTTTCTTT. Protein sequence: CASSLSGEAFF. The rearrangement joins TRBV19 to TRBJ1-1; D not certain. Germline assignment: CDR1 LNHDA and CDR2 SQIVND (reference sequence). The CDR3 loop spans 11 amino acids. The V gene lost 6 bases and the J gene lost 8 bases, with 10 bases spanning the gap.